The 27 T cell receptor beta chains below come from one sample, sequenced in a study of cytotoxic CD8 clonotypes in ibrutinib-treated CLL. The data were produced by immunoSEQ multiplex PCR, yet TCRdb's version contains in-frame clones alone and is incomplete. The data show approximately 190,000 clones, with just under 80% seen just once and over 10% held by the top ten. Sequenced material: PBMCs, taken after 12 months of ibrutinib treatment. These receptor sequences come from a human donor with chronic lymphocytic leukemia.

This clone was picked up one time. The chain carries TRBV15 and TRBJ2-2; TRBD2 agrees at 10 bases. CDR3 length: 18 amino acids. The V gene's germline CDR1 is LNHNV and CDR2 YYDKDF (reference sequence). The ends lost 0 bases at V and 7 bases at J; junction bases unmatched: 11. The DNA of the CDR3 is TGTGCCACCAGCAGAGACGCGCCGCTAGCGGGAGTTGTCGGGGAGCTGTTTTTT. It yields the protein CATSRDAPLAGVVGELFF.

This clone showed up just a few times. J is TRBJ2-5 and V is TRBV19; no clear D. Trimming took 3 bases from V and 5 from J, leaving 16 bases between them. Looked up from germline, CDR1 is LNHDA and CDR2 is SQIVND (reference sequence). The CDR3 is 15 amino acids. CDR3 sequence reads: CASSIPARGLETQYF. Written as DNA, the CDR3 is TGTGCCAGTAGTATCCCGGCTAGAGGCCTTGAGACCCAGTACTTC.

The rearrangement links TRBV1 to TRBJ2-3; TRBD2 is the table's D call and was not checked against the DNA. TRBV1 is an annotated pseudogene. CDR3 size: 16 residues. The CDR3 loop is CTSSHIAGSSTDTQYF. The CDR3 DNA follows: TGCACCAGCAGCCACATAGCGGGATCTAGCACAGATACGCAGTATTTT.

The rearrangement uses TRBV7-8 and TRBJ2-1; 13 positions match TRBD2. After removal of 8 bases from V and 0 bases from J, the junction contained 7 bases not matched to a gene. From germline, CDR1 is SGHVS and CDR2 FQNEAQ. The CDR3 contains 17 residues. CDR3 loop: CASETSGGPSSYNEQFF. CDR3 in DNA: TGTGCCAGCGAGACTAGCGGGGGGCCCAGCTCCTACAATGAGCAGTTCTTC.

The chain uses TRBV4-2 and TRBJ1-4; 9 bases are a match to TRBD1. Germline trimming cut 1 base from V and 14 bases from J; bases unmatched to any gene: 8. In germline, CDR1 is LGHNA, CDR2 YNFKEQ. This CDR3 spans 14 amino acids. In DNA, the CDR3 is TGTGCCAGCAGCCAAGCCGGGACAGGGTCGAAGCTGTTTTTT. Protein sequence: CASSQAGTGSKLFF.

The rearrangement uses TRBV11-3 and TRBJ2-1; D ambiguous. The CDR3 contains 13 residues. The V end was cut by 5 bases, the J end by 7 bases, with 12 bases between. CDR1 is SGHNT and CDR2 is YENEEA in the germline V gene. The CDR3 nucleotides read TGTGCCAGCAGCACCCTCGAAGATAATGAGCAGTTCTTC. The encoded protein is CASSTLEDNEQFF.

The gene calls are TRBV5-4 and TRBJ2-7; the D gene is possibly TRBD2 (6 bases). Trimming shortened V by 0 bases and J by 6 bases, and 16 bases separated the two germline ends. Germline loops: CDR1 SGHNT, CDR2 YYREEE (reference sequence). The CDR3 has 15 amino acids. The CDR3 loop is CASSLGGLAQGEQYF. Here the CDR3 DNA reads TGTGCCAGCAGCTTGGGTGGTCTAGCGCAAGGCGAGCAGTACTTC.

The V and J genes are TRBV7-3 and TRBJ2-7, with D possibly TRBD1 on 6 matching bases. The germline V and J ends were trimmed by 5 bases and 0 bases, with 14 bases remaining between them. This CDR3 contains 15 residues. Germline V gene sequence: CDR1 SGHTA, CDR2 FQGTGA. The CDR3 spells CASSLDSTNSYEQYF. Here the CDR3 DNA reads TGTGCCAGCAGCCTGGACAGTACCAACTCCTACGAGCAGTACTTC.

This clone has more than one count but fewer than ten. This sequence joins TRBV6-1 and TRBJ2-1; 9 positions match TRBD1. Germline CDR1 MNHNS, CDR2 SASEGT. This CDR3 is 15 amino acids long. V dropped 5 bases and J dropped 10; count of bases not matched to a gene: 12. The CDR3 reads CASSPPGTGLTEQFF. Written as DNA, the CDR3 is TGTGCCAGCAGTCCCCCCGGGACAGGGTTAACAGAGCAGTTCTTC.

This clone was detected a few times. This rearrangement joins TRBV30 to TRBJ1-2; D gene uncertain. The ends were cut back, 3 bases at V and 3 bases at J, with 8 bases in the middle. The CDR3 is 12 amino acids. Germline V gene data show CDR1 as GTSNPN and CDR2 as SVGIG (reference sequence). The DNA for the CDR3 is TGTGCCTGGAGCCGGATGTACTATGGCTACACCTTC. As protein: CAWSRMYYGYTF.

CDR3 DNA: TGTGCCAGCGGGGCACCACGATTAGCGGGGCGGGCCCCAGATACGCAGTATTTT. Translation: CASGAPRLAGRAPDTQYF. The rearrangement uses TRBV25-1 and TRBJ2-3; TRBD2 aligns across 8 bases. Germline V gene data show CDR1 as MGHDK and CDR2 as SYGVNS. The V and J ends lost 8 bases and 4 bases, in that order; junction bases with no gene match: 20. This CDR3 comprises 18 residues.

The chain combines TRBV7-8 with TRBJ1-1; 8 nucleotides align to TRBD1. V shed 2 bases, J shed 8 bases, and the junction held 7 bases outside the gene matches. Per germline, CDR1 SGHVS and CDR2 FQNEAQ. CDR3 length: 14 residues. The DNA of the CDR3 is TGTGCCAGCAGCTTAATACAACAGGGGGGAGAAGCTTTCTTT. Protein sequence: CASSLIQQGGEAFF.

This clone has a handful of counts. J is TRBJ1-2 and V is TRBV4-1; 10 bases map to TRBD1. Losses at the gene ends were 0 bases for V and 4 bases for J; bases not matched to a gene: 8. Germline assignment: CDR1 MGHRA and CDR2 YSYEKL. The CDR3 has 17 residues. CDR3 DNA sequence: TGCGCCAGCAGCCAAGATCCCCCCGGGACAGGGGTCTATGGCTACACCTTC. Encoded protein: CASSQDPPGTGVYGYTF.

The gene calls are TRBV6-1 and TRBJ1-1; D remains unclear. The CDR3 loop spans 13 amino acids. Trimming shortened V by 4 bases and J by 3 bases, and 9 bases separated the two germline ends. Per germline, CDR1 MNHNS and CDR2 SASEGT. The CDR3 loop reads CASSGQFDTEAFF. CDR3 DNA sequence: TGTGCCAGCAGTGGCCAGTTTGACACTGAAGCTTTCTTT.

The rearrangement joins TRBV2 to TRBJ2-7; tentatively, D is TRBD1 or TRBD2 (5 bases each). The length of the CDR3 is 12 residues. Germline V lookup: CDR1 SNHLY, CDR2 FYNNEI. Trimming left V 7 bases short and J 0 bases short, with 7 bases between. The CDR3 DNA reads as TGTGCCAGCAAGGGGAGCTCCTACGAGCAGTACTTC. Protein product: CASKGSSYEQYF.

The V call is TRBV6-1, the J call TRBJ2-7; 10 bases fit TRBD1. This CDR3 is 14 amino acids long. Germline V gene lookup returns CDR1 MNHNS and CDR2 SASEGT. V dropped 7 bases and J dropped 2; count of bases not matched to a gene: 5. This CDR3 reads CASNVGQGTYEQYF. CDR3 coding DNA: TGTGCCAGCAACGTGGGACAGGGGACCTACGAGCAGTACTTC.

The chain has TRBV6-1 and TRBJ2-5, with 9 bases aligning to TRBD1. With V trimmed by 1 base and J by 5 bases, 5 bases remained unmatched. Germline lookup yields CDR1 MNHNS and CDR2 SASEGT. This CDR3 region has 15 residues. The CDR3 region is CASSEGQGGWETQYF. CDR3 nucleotide sequence: TGTGCCAGCAGTGAAGGACAGGGGGGTTGGGAGACCCAGTACTTC.

This clone came up a few times. CDR3 nucleotides: TGTGCCATCAGTGCAGGGTGGGAAAATTCACCCCTCCACTTT. Residues: CAISAGWENSPLHF. The V gene is TRBV10-3, the J gene TRBJ1-6; possibly TRBD1 for D (5 bases). V lost 4 bases and J 7 bases, leaving 11 bases between the germline ends. Germline-derived CDR1 and CDR2 are ENHRY and SYGVKD. This CDR3 contains 14 residues.

The V call is TRBV9, the J call TRBJ2-1, with D possibly matching TRBD2 (6 bases). With 4 bases removed from V and 4 bases from J, the gap between germline ends came to 15 bases. The CDR3 is made up of 15 amino acids. Looked up from germline, CDR1 is SGDLS and CDR2 is YYNGEE. The CDR3 DNA follows: TGTGCCAGCAGCCCCGGAGGAGGACTATACAATGAGCAGTTCTTC. Amino acids: CASSPGGGLYNEQFF. The full variable domain, with the rest looked up from reference TRBV9 and TRBJ2-1, is DSGVTQTPKHLITATGQRVTLRCSPRSGDLSVYWYQQSLDQGLQFLIQYYNGEERAKGNILERFSAQQFPDLHSELNLSSLELGDSALYFCASSPGGGLYNEQFFGPGTRLTVL.

The chain links TRBV25-1 to TRBJ2-2; 7 bases are a match to TRBD1. The CDR3 covers 15 residues. CDR1 is MGHDK and CDR2 is SYGVNS in the germline V gene. Trimming cost V 2 bases and J 1 base; bases outside gene matches: 1. CDR3 nucleotide sequence: TGTGCCAGCAGTGAACGACAGGGGAACACCGGGGAGCTGTTTTTT. Its translation is CASSERQGNTGELFF.

The chain is built from TRBV7-2 and TRBJ2-5; 10 nucleotides align to TRBD2. CDR1 is SGHTA and CDR2 is FQGNSA in the germline V gene. The V gene end was trimmed by 5 bases and the J gene end by 4 bases; junction bases not matched to a gene: 1. The CDR3 totals 13 residues. The CDR3 nucleotides read TGTGCCAGCAGCAGACTAGCGGGAGAGACCCAGTACTTC. Amino acids: CASSRLAGETQYF.

Written as DNA, the CDR3 is TGTGCCAGCAGTACGGACAGTAGCAATCAGCCCCAGCATTTT. Its protein is CASSTDSSNQPQHF. V is TRBV2 and J is TRBJ1-5; a weak D match, TRBD1 (6 bases). V was trimmed by 5 bases and J by 0 bases, leaving 8 bases between them. The germline V gene has CDR1 SNHLY and CDR2 FYNNEI. The CDR3 totals 14 residues.

CDR3: CASSFVGSRSYEQYF. For the CDR3, the DNA is TGCGCCAGCAGCTTTGTGGGCAGCAGATCCTACGAGCAGTACTTC. The chain carries TRBV5-1 and TRBJ2-7; D remains unclear. CDR1 and CDR2 (germline): SGHRS, YFSETQ. The CDR3 has 15 residues. V lost 2 bases and J lost 1, with 13 bases in between.

This clone showed up just a few times. This rearrangement joins TRBV27 to TRBJ2-7; 10 positions agree with TRBD2. V was pared by 5 bases and J by 5 bases, with 12 bases of the junction left unmatched. The CDR3 loop spans 16 amino acids. Germline V lookup: CDR1 MNHEY, CDR2 SMNVEV (reference sequence). CDR3 sequence reads: CASSPAGASGGDEQYF. The CDR3 DNA sequence: TGTGCCAGCAGTCCCGCAGGGGCTAGCGGGGGTGACGAGCAGTACTTC.

J is TRBJ1-1 and V is TRBV11-3, with D perhaps matching TRBD1 (5 bases). The CDR3 consists of 13 residues. The V gene lost 5 bases and the J gene lost 11 bases, with 18 bases spanning the gap. The V gene's germline CDR1 is SGHNT and CDR2 YENEEA. CDR3 sequence (DNA): TGTGCCAGCAGCCCCTCAGCGGGGACTGGTGCTTTCTTT. Its protein is CASSPSAGTGAFF.

This sequence joins TRBV10-2 and TRBJ2-5; D is unclear. Trimming took 7 bases from V and 0 from J, leaving 6 bases between them. The germline gives CDR1 WSHSY, CDR2 SAAADI. The CDR3 is 12 residues long. DNA of the CDR3: TGCGCCAGCACGGCTAACCAAGAGACCCAGTACTTC. Translation gives CASTANQETQYF.

The chain has TRBV2 and TRBJ2-7; the match to TRBD2 covers 7 bases. Germline V CDR1 and CDR2: SNHLY, FYNNEI. The CDR3 is 15 amino acids. After removal of 10 bases from V and 4 bases from J, the junction contained 16 bases not matched to a gene. The CDR3 bases are TGTGCCACCTCCCTATTTACGGGGGGTCCTTACGAGCAGTACTTC. Translating it yields CATSLFTGGPYEQYF.